Presented here are 30 T cell receptor beta chains from one specimen sequenced in a study of blood T cell repertoires in COVID-19. Assay used: immunoSEQ multiplex PCR; TCRdb lists only in-frame clones, some missing. Here the sample spans around 430,000 clones, around 89% being singletons. The sample consisted of peripheral blood. Every receptor here comes from a woman aged 50 to 60 with COVID-19, enrolled during active disease.

V and J are TRBV21-1 and TRBJ2-1; whether TRBD2, the table's D call, matches the DNA was not checked. TRBV21-1 is recorded as a pseudogene. This CDR3 region has 13 residues. CDR3 sequence (DNA): TGTGCCAGCCCGACGGGGACCTACAATGAGCAGTTCTTC. Protein product: CASPTGTYNEQFF.

The rearrangement links TRBV25-1 to TRBJ1-1, with D maybe TRBD1 (5 bases). V was shortened by 2 bases and J by 1 base, with 8 bases between the two germline ends. Per the germline V gene, CDR1 is MGHDK and CDR2 is SYGVNS. This CDR3 region has 14 residues. Here the CDR3 DNA reads TGTGCCAGCAGTGAAAGGGGAGGGAACACTGAAGCTTTCTTT. This gives the protein CASSERGGNTEAFF.

V is TRBV3-1 (or the pseudogene TRBV3-2) and J is TRBJ2-1; possibly TRBD1 for D (6 bases). The CDR3 loop spans 17 amino acids. Trimming cost V 0 bases and J 0 bases, with 12 bases left between them. Germline-derived CDR1 and CDR2 are LGHDT and YNNKEL (reference sequence). The CDR3 coding sequence is TGTGCCAGCAGCCAAGATAGGGGGAGCTCCTCCTACAATGAGCAGTTCTTC. This translates into CASSQDRGSSSYNEQFF.

The chain links TRBV5-6 to TRBJ1-1; tentative D call: TRBD1 (6 bases). The germline CDR1 and CDR2 sequences are SGHDT and YYEEEE. Deletions cut 0 bases from V and 2 bases from J, with 17 bases between. The CDR3 is made up of 17 amino acids. The CDR3 loop reads CASSLEQGERLNTEAFF. The CDR3, as DNA: TGTGCCAGCAGCTTGGAACAGGGAGAGAGGCTTAACACTGAAGCTTTCTTT.

J is TRBJ1-2 and V is TRBV30; TRBD1 matches at 9 bases. Germline CDR1 and CDR2: GTSNPN and SVGIG (reference sequence). Germline trimming cut 5 bases from V and 8 bases from J; bases unmatched to any gene: 15. The CDR3 totals 15 residues. The CDR3 region has the DNA TGTGCCTGGGGGAGGGGACAGGGAGCGTCTTCCGGCTACACCTTC. Protein: CAWGRGQGASSGYTF.

This chain joins TRBV5-1 and TRBJ2-7; D might be TRBD2 (6 bases). Trimming removed 4 bases at V and 3 bases at J, with 17 bases between. CDR1 and CDR2 (germline): SGHRS, YFSETQ. This CDR3 region has 15 residues. The CDR3 region has the DNA TGCGCCAGCAGCCCGGGGCCCGGGGGTGGCTACGAGCAGTACTTC. The encoded protein is CASSPGPGGGYEQYF.

The rearrangement links TRBV12-3 or TRBV12-4 to TRBJ2-7; D gene ambiguous. V dropped 3 bases and J dropped 2 bases, with 8 bases sitting between them. This CDR3 region has 13 residues. CDR3 DNA sequence: TGTGCCAGCAGTTTCGACAATACCTACGAGCAGTACTTC. Amino acid sequence: CASSFDNTYEQYF.

This chain joins TRBV7-2 and TRBJ2-1, with D possibly being TRBD2 (5 bases). Per the germline V gene, CDR1 is SGHTA and CDR2 is FQGNSA. CDR3 size: 15 residues. The V end was cut by 1 base, the J end by 9 bases, with 16 bases between. CDR3: CASSLDGESEGEQFF. In nucleotides, the CDR3 is TGTGCCAGCAGCTTAGACGGGGAGTCCGAGGGTGAGCAGTTCTTC.

The chain joins TRBV9 to TRBJ2-3, with 9 bases identical to TRBD2. The V and J ends lost 1 base and 8 bases, in that order; junction bases with no gene match: 11. This CDR3 is built from 16 residues. Germline lookup yields CDR1 SGDLS and CDR2 YYNGEE. The CDR3 DNA follows: TGTGCCAGCAGCGTACCAGCGGGGGGCCCTCCCGGTACGCAGTATTTT. It translates to CASSVPAGGPPGTQYF.

This clone was seen just once. CDR3 nucleotide sequence: TGTGCCAGCAGTTTGCTTGGGGACACTGGAAACACCATATATTTT. It specifies CASSLLGDTGNTIYF. This chain connects TRBV28 to TRBJ1-3; D might be TRBD1 (6 bases). Germline CDR1 and CDR2: MDHEN and SYDVKM. The V end lost 3 bases, the J end lost 2 bases, and 11 bases lay between the germline ends. The CDR3 is 15 amino acids. Filled out from reference TRBV28 and TRBJ1-3, the complete variable domain reads DVKVTQSSRYLVKRTGEKVFLECVQDMDHENMFWYRQDPGLGLRLIYFSYDVKMKEKGDIPEGYSVSREKKERFSLILESASTNQTSMYLCASSLLGDTGNTIYFGEGSWLTVV.

The rearrangement joins TRBV15 to TRBJ1-1; D is uncertain. This CDR3 comprises 16 residues. The germline CDR1 and CDR2 sequences are LNHNV and YYDKDF (reference sequence). The ends were cut back, 0 bases at V and 1 base at J, with 12 bases in the middle. Here the CDR3 reads CATSRDSRFGNTEAFF. The CDR3 DNA reads as TGTGCCACCAGCAGAGATAGCCGGTTTGGGAACACTGAAGCTTTCTTT.

V is TRBV30 and J is TRBJ1-2; TRBD1 is a possible D gene (6 bases). V shed 3 bases and J shed 8 bases, with 16 bases lying between them. From germline, CDR1 is GTSNPN and CDR2 SVGIG (reference sequence). The CDR3 contains 13 residues. The DNA of the CDR3 is TGTGCCTGGAGCCCTAAACAGGGATGGGGCTACACCTTC. This gives the protein CAWSPKQGWGYTF.

This sequence joins TRBV9 and TRBJ2-4; 7 bases align to TRBD2. The CDR3 contains 15 residues. Per germline, CDR1 SGDLS and CDR2 YYNGEE. The J segment lost 7 bases and the V segment lost 3 bases, leaving 10 bases of the junction unmatched. In nucleotides, the CDR3 is TGTGCCAGCAGCGCGAGGGAGGGTTCAGGTAACATTCAGTACTTC. Translated: CASSAREGSGNIQYF.

This chain uses TRBV30 with TRBJ1-1, with D tentatively TRBD1 (5 bases). Germline loops: CDR1 GTSNPN, CDR2 SVGIG (reference sequence). This CDR3 contains 13 residues. V gave up 4 bases and J gave up 4 bases, with 13 bases separating them. The CDR3 here is CAWTPGMGTEAFF. CDR3 sequence (DNA): TGTGCCTGGACCCCAGGGATGGGCACTGAAGCTTTCTTT.

This clone has just one count. The chain is built from TRBV6-5 and TRBJ1-5; 8 nucleotides match TRBD1. Per germline, CDR1 MNHEY and CDR2 SVGAGI. This CDR3 contains 14 residues. Trimming took 6 bases from V and 8 from J; bases not matched to a gene: 9. CDR3 nucleotides: TGTGCCAGCAGCAGGGGGACAGGCATCAAGCCCCAGCATTTT. Its translation is CASSRGTGIKPQHF.

CDR3 sequence (DNA): TGTGCCAGCAGCGTAGCGGGGGAGTTGTCAGATACGCAGTATTTT. This codes for CASSVAGELSDTQYF. This sequence joins TRBV9 and TRBJ2-3; D may be TRBD2 (6 bases). Trimming took 0 bases from V and 4 from J, leaving 12 bases between them. The CDR3 length is 15 residues. The germline V gene encodes CDR1 SGDLS and CDR2 YYNGEE.

To note about this clone: In the same sample, other DNA sequences code for this CDR3. The chain couples TRBV10-3 to TRBJ2-1; 10 bases map to TRBD2. This CDR3 region has 15 residues. The V segment lost 3 bases and the J segment 2 bases; nucleotides outside the gene matches: 1. CDR1 and CDR2 (germline): ENHRY, SYGVKD. The CDR3 region has the DNA TGTGCCATCAGTGACAGCGGGGGGGCCTACAATGAGCAGTTCTTC. It codes for CAISDSGGAYNEQFF.

Comment on this clone: The sample carries other DNA sequences with the same CDR3. The chain carries TRBV5-1 and TRBJ2-2; possible D gene TRBD1, 6 bases. CDR3 size: 15 residues. Germline V lookup: CDR1 SGHRS, CDR2 YFSETQ. V was shortened by 0 bases and J by 5 bases, with 11 bases between the two germline ends. CDR3 coding DNA: TGCGCCAGCAGCTTGGAAGGGCAGGGGACCGGGGAGCTGTTTTTT. This translates into CASSLEGQGTGELFF.

The rearrangement joins TRBV30 to TRBJ1-1; D not certain. In germline, CDR1 is GTSNPN, CDR2 SVGIG (reference sequence). V dropped 3 bases and J dropped 4 bases, with 9 bases sitting between them. This CDR3 region has 12 residues. CDR3 in DNA: TGTGCCTGGAGCCACTTACCCACTGAAGCTTTCTTT. Protein: CAWSHLPTEAFF.

V is TRBV6-5 and J is TRBJ1-5; the D is unclear. Trimming took 6 bases from V and 6 from J, leaving 18 bases between them. The CDR3 has 15 residues. Germline V gene sequence: CDR1 MNHEY, CDR2 SVGAGI. DNA for the CDR3: TGTGCCAGCAGGAATCCGACGGGAGGAGGTCAGCCCCAGCATTTT. Amino acids: CASRNPTGGGQPQHF.

The chain employs TRBV7-2 and TRBJ1-1, with a possible D match to TRBD1 (5 bases). V lost 1 base and J 1 base, leaving 13 bases between the germline ends. CDR3 size: 16 residues. Per the germline V gene, CDR1 is SGHTA and CDR2 is FQGNSA. CDR3 sequence: CASSLGSGITNTEAFF. CDR3 DNA sequence: TGTGCCAGCAGCTTAGGGTCAGGGATTACGAACACTGAAGCTTTCTTT.

The chain has TRBV7-8 and TRBJ1-4; D ambiguous. CDR3 size: 13 residues. Looked up from germline, CDR1 is SGHVS and CDR2 is FQNEAQ. Deletions cut 4 bases from V and 6 bases from J, with 9 bases between. The CDR3 DNA follows: TGTGCCAGCAGCTCCCCCGGGGATGAAAAACTGTTTTTT. It specifies CASSSPGDEKLFF.

The chain employs TRBV5-1 and TRBJ1-1; D is perhaps TRBD1 (6 bases). In germline, CDR1 is SGHRS, CDR2 YFSETQ. V was cut by 4 bases and J by 1 base, with 14 bases left in between. The CDR3 has 15 residues. The CDR3 region has the DNA TGCGCCAGCAGCACTTACAGGGCTGGGAACACTGAAGCTTTCTTT. Protein product: CASSTYRAGNTEAFF.

The V call is TRBV30, the J call TRBJ1-3, with D perhaps matching TRBD1 (5 bases). CDR1 is GTSNPN and CDR2 is SVGIG in the germline V gene (reference sequence). The CDR3 totals 16 residues. V dropped 0 bases and J dropped 4 bases, with 16 bases sitting between them. CDR3 nucleotides: TGTGCCTGGAGTGTAGGGGACTACCCGGGAGGAAACACCATATATTTT. This gives the protein CAWSVGDYPGGNTIYF.

The chain is built from TRBV2 and TRBJ1-1; 7 nucleotides line up with TRBD1. Germline loops: CDR1 SNHLY, CDR2 FYNNEI. After removal of 7 bases from V and 10 bases from J, the junction contained 12 bases not matched to a gene. The CDR3 runs to 13 residues. For the CDR3, the DNA is TGTGCCAGCACCCAAGGAGGGGGCAGTCTAGCTTTCTTT. It codes for CASTQGGGSLAFF.

The chain links TRBV30 to TRBJ1-2; D might be TRBD1 (6 bases). Germline values: CDR1 GTSNPN, CDR2 SVGIG (reference sequence). V lost 0 bases to trimming and J lost 6 bases, with 14 bases between them. The length of the CDR3 is 14 residues. The CDR3 coding sequence is TGTGCCTGGAGTGTATCAACGACAGGCCATGGCTACACCTTC. This sequence encodes CAWSVSTTGHGYTF.

This clone was seen a few times. The V and J genes are TRBV14 and TRBJ2-1, with D possibly being TRBD1 (5 bases). The V gene's germline CDR1 is SGHDN and CDR2 FVKESK. Trimming left V 4 bases short and J 6 bases short, with 10 bases between. This CDR3 contains 13 residues. CDR3 DNA sequence: TGTGCCAGCAGCCCCAAGGGGCGCAATGAGCAGTTCTTC. It yields the protein CASSPKGRNEQFF.

The chain couples TRBV6-5 to TRBJ2-2; no clear D gene. V was cut by 5 bases and J by 7 bases, with 11 bases left in between. Germline loops: CDR1 MNHEY, CDR2 SVGAGI. This CDR3 spans 13 amino acids. The CDR3 sequence: CASSPEVGGELFF. CDR3 DNA: TGTGCCAGCAGTCCAGAAGTTGGCGGGGAGCTGTTTTTT.

The table lists this clone with many counts. The rearrangement joins TRBV3-1 (or the pseudogene TRBV3-2) to TRBJ2-2, with 7 bases identical to TRBD2. The CDR3 contains 14 residues. With V trimmed by 8 bases and J by 4 bases, 7 bases remained unmatched. Germline-derived CDR1 and CDR2 are LGHDT and YNNKEL (reference sequence). The CDR3 loop reads CASGTTTGTGELFF. CDR3 nucleotide sequence: TGTGCCAGCGGGACTACAACGGGCACCGGGGAGCTGTTTTTT.

This clone turned up a few times. The V gene is TRBV9, the J gene TRBJ1-1, with a weak D call TRBD1 (5 bases). CDR3 length: 14 residues. Germline V CDR1 and CDR2: SGDLS, YYNGEE. Trimming shortened V by 0 bases and J by 4 bases, and 10 bases separated the two germline ends. The chain's CDR3 is CASSVEDSPTEAFF. The CDR3 nucleotides are TGTGCCAGCAGCGTAGAAGACAGTCCCACTGAAGCTTTCTTT.